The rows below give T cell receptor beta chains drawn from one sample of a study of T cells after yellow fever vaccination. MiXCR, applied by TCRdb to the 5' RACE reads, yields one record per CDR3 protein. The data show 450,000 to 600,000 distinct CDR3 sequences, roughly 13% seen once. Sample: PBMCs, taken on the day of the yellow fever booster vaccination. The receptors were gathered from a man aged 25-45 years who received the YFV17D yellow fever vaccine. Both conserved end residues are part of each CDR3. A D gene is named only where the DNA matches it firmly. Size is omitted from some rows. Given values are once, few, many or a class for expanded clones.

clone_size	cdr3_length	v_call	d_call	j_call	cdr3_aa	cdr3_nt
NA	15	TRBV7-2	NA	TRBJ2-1	CASSGRVGSYNEQFF	TGTGCCAGCAGCGGACGCGTAGGTTCGTACAATGAGCAGTTCTTC
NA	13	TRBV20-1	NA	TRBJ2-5	CSASRSAQETQYF	TGCAGTGCTAGTAGAAGCGCTCAAGAGACCCAGTACTTC
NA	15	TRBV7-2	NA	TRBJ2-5	CASSLANTYQETQYF	TGTGCCAGCAGCTTAGCTAACACGTACCAAGAGACCCAGTACTTC
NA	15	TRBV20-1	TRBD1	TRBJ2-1	CSVTRATGGENEQFF	TGCAGTGTCACCCGGGCGACAGGGGGCGAGAATGAGCAGTTCTTC
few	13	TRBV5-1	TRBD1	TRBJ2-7	CASSWDRVYEQYF	TGCGCCAGCAGCTGGGACAGGGTCTACGAGCAGTACTTC
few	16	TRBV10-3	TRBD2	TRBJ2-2	CAISEPTSGRAGELFF	TGTGCCATCAGTGAGCCGACTAGCGGGAGGGCCGGGGAGCTGTTTTTT
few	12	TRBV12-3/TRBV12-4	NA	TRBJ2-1	CASPRRANEQFF	TGTGCCAGCCCCCGTCGGGCCAATGAGCAGTTCTTC
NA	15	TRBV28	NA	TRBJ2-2	CASSLFLASTGELFF	TGTGCCAGCAGTTTATTTCTAGCGTCCACCGGGGAGCTGTTTTTT
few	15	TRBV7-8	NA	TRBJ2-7	CASSLVAGSTYEQYF	TGTGCCAGCAGCTTAGTAGCAGGGTCGACCTACGAGCAGTACTTC
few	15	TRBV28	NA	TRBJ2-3	CASSLINPRTDTQYF	TGTGCCAGCAGTTTAATCAACCCGAGGACAGATACGCAGTATTTT
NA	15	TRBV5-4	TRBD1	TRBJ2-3	CASSGGTALTDTQYF	TGTGCCAGCAGCGGTGGGACAGCGCTCACAGATACGCAGTATTTT
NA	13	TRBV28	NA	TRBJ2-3	CASSPRGGPSQYF	TGTGCCAGCAGTCCAAGAGGTGGACCTTCGCAGTATTTT
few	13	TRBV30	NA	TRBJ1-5	CAWSPDNNQPQHF	TGTGCCTGGTCACCAGACAACAATCAGCCCCAGCATTTT
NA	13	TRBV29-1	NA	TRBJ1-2	CSVEVHGVYGYTF	TGCAGCGTTGAAGTCCACGGAGTCTATGGCTACACCTTC
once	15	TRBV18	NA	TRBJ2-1	CASSPPSIAWDEQFF	TGTGCCAGCTCACCACCGAGCATAGCGTGGGATGAGCAGTTCTTC
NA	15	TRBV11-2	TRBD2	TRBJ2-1	CASSFTAGSGNEQFF	TGTGCCAGCAGCTTCACAGCGGGATCGGGGAATGAGCAGTTCTTC
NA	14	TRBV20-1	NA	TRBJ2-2	CSAIGTMATGELFF	TGCAGTGCTATTGGGACAATGGCCACCGGGGAGCTGTTTTTT
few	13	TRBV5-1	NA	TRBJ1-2	CASSATDNYGYTF	TGCGCCAGCAGCGCGACAGATAACTATGGCTACACCTTC
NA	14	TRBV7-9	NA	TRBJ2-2	CASSSATVAGELFF	TGTGCCAGCAGCTCAGCGACAGTTGCCGGGGAGCTGTTTTTT
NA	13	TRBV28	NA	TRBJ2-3	CASSRGLADTQYF	TGTGCCAGCAGCCGGGGGCTAGCAGATACGCAGTATTTT
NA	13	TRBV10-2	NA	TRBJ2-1	CASSDWEDNEQFF	TGCGCCAGCAGTGACTGGGAGGACAATGAGCAGTTCTTC
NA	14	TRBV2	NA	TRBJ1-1	CASSRGQVNTEAFF	TGTGCCAGCAGTCGTGGTCAGGTGAACACTGAAGCTTTCTTT
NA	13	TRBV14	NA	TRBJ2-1	CASSQDTAGRSFF	TGTGCCAGCAGCCAAGACACGGCGGGACGGAGTTTCTTC
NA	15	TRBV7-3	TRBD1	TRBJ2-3	CASSLSSGGWGTQYF	TGTGCCAGCAGCTTATCATCAGGGGGCTGGGGTACGCAGTATTTT
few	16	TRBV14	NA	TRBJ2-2	CASNIKPPTSSGELFF	TGTGCCAGCAACATCAAGCCGCCGACTAGTTCTGGGGAGCTGTTTTTT
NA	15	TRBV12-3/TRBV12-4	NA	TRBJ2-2	CASRNLPGVDGELFF	TGTGCCAGCAGGAACCTCCCAGGGGTTGACGGGGAGCTGTTTTTT
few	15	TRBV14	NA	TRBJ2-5	CASSSRPGPGETQYF	TGTGCCAGCAGCTCTCGACCGGGGCCCGGGGAGACCCAGTACTTC
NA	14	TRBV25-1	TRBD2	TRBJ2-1	CASSASGARNEQFF	TGTGCCAGCAGTGCTAGCGGAGCCCGCAATGAGCAGTTCTTC
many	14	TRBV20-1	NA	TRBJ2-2	CSAIDQGRTGELFF	TGCAGTGCCATTGATCAGGGCCGCACCGGGGAGCTGTTTTTT
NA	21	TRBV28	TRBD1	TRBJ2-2	CASSQKSIRKGASPNTGELFF	TGTGCCAGCAGTCAAAAGAGTATCAGGAAGGGGGCGTCCCCGAACACCGGGGAGCTGTTTTTT
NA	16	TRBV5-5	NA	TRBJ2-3	CASSLRVGGNTDTQYF	TGTGCCAGCAGCTTGAGAGTTGGCGGAAACACAGATACGCAGTATTTT
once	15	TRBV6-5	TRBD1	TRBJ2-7	CASSYGGQGTYEQYF	TGTGCCAGCAGTTACGGGGGACAGGGGACCTACGAGCAGTACTTC
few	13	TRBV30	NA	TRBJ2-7	CAWGDGSSYEQYF	TGTGCCTGGGGGGACGGTTCTTCCTACGAGCAGTACTTC
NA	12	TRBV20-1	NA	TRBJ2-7	CSAGLGAYEQYF	TGCAGTGCTGGGTTGGGGGCCTACGAGCAGTACTTC
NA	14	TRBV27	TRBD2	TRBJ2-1	CATHRDYYPNGQFF	TGTGCCACGCACCGGGACTACTACCCCAATGGGCAGTTCTTC
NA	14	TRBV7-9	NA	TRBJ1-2	CASSPDSWNYGYTF	TGTGCCAGCAGCCCCGACAGCTGGAACTATGGCTACACCTTC
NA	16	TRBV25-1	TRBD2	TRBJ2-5	CASSDMGLAGVETQYF	TGTGCCAGCAGTGATATGGGACTAGCGGGAGTTGAGACCCAGTACTTC
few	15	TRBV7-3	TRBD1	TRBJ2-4	CASSAGTGALNIQYF	TGTGCCAGCAGCGCAGGGACAGGAGCCTTAAACATTCAGTACTTC
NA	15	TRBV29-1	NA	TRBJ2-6	CSVAGQSSGANVLTF	TGCAGCGTTGCCGGACAGAGCTCTGGGGCCAACGTCCTGACTTTC
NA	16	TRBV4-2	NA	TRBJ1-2	CASSQGLLGTLYGYTF	TGTGCCAGCAGCCAAGGTCTACTCGGGACACTTTATGGCTACACCTTC
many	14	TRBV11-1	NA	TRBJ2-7	CASSPPDSPYEQYF	TGTGCCAGCAGCCCCCCAGACTCCCCCTACGAGCAGTACTTC
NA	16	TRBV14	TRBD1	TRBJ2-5	CASSNGARDRRETQYF	TGTGCCAGCAGCAATGGGGCTCGGGACAGAAGGGAGACCCAGTACTTC
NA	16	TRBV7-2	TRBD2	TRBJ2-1	CASSQPRVAGANEQFF	TGTGCCAGCAGCCAGCCTCGAGTTGCGGGAGCGAATGAGCAGTTCTTC
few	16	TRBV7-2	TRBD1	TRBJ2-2	CASSLGVGGYTGELFF	TGTGCCAGCAGCTTGGGGGTAGGGGGCTACACCGGGGAGCTGTTTTTT
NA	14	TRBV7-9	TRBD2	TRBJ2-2	CASSELAGAGELFF	TGTGCCAGCAGCGAACTAGCGGGAGCCGGGGAGCTGTTTTTT
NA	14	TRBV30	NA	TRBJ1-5	CAWSGSFTNQPQHF	TGTGCCTGGAGTGGGAGTTTCACCAATCAGCCCCAGCATTTT